This T cell receptor beta chain is from a study of CD8 T cells in ankylosing spondylitis. Broader study findings: Earlier studies detected some motif variants in reactive arthritis synovial fluid and blood. A TCR beta motif of 8 or 9 highly homologous variants appeared characteristic of ankylosing spondylitis blood. Matched ankylosing spondylitis synovial fluid reportedly showed significant enrichment of disease-linked clones.

This clonotype was seen ten or more times. Its target is unknown. CDR1 is MDHEN, CDR2 SYDVKM, per germline. The CDR3 contains 14 residues. V trimming: 3 bases; J trimming: 7 bases; junction bases outside the gene matches: 6. TCR beta libraries were made by quantitative 5'-RACE with molecular barcodes. TCRdb called the 5' RACE reads again in MiXCR, with one record for every CDR3 protein. The sample yields over 75,000 distinct CDR3 sequences, roughly 8.8% seen once. This clonotype was obtained from a male donor with ankylosing spondylitis or in good health (not recorded which). The rearrangement joins TRBV28 to TRBJ2-3; 8 nucleotides align to TRBD2. The sample taken for sequencing was blood, either unsorted or a sorted T cell fraction (not recorded which). CDR3 region: CASSFGRAGNTQYF. The CDR3 region has the DNA TGTGCCAGCAGTTTCGGGAGGGCTGGGAATACGCAGTATTTT.